These 20 T cell receptor beta chains came from one sample sequenced in a study of CD8 T cells in ankylosing spondylitis. Study results and caveats: Made up of eight highly homologous variants, a TCR beta motif appeared characteristic of ankylosing spondylitis blood.

Antigens for these TCRs are unknown. TCRdb analysed the 5' RACE reads with MiXCR anew, one entry per CDR3 protein. The data hold around 540,000 distinct CDR3 sequences, with over 9.5% observed a single time. Input material: blood, either unsorted or a sorted T cell fraction (not recorded which). The source of these receptors is a male donor with ankylosing spondylitis.

The rearrangement uses TRBV28 and TRBJ2-1; the D is unclear. The CDR3 length is 12 residues. Germline V gene sequence: CDR1 MDHEN, CDR2 SYDVKM. Trimming took 9 bases from V and 2 from J, leaving 8 bases between them. The DNA of the CDR3 is TGTGCCAGTCTGAAAGCCTACAATGAGCAGTTCTTC. It encodes CASLKAYNEQFF.

This clonotype was recorded a few times. V and J are TRBV5-6 and TRBJ2-1; a weak D match, TRBD1 (6 bases). The CDR3 is 15 residues long. Germline CDR1 reads SGHDT; CDR2 reads YYEEEE. V lost 6 bases and J 8 bases, leaving 21 bases between the germline ends. The CDR3 sequence is CASILRSGAFDEQFF. CDR3 nucleotides: TGTGCCAGCATCTTAAGGTCAGGGGCATTCGATGAGCAGTTCTTC.

The table lists this clonotype with many counts. The chain is built from TRBV20-1 and TRBJ1-1; D is uncertain. CDR3 size: 13 residues. CDR1 and CDR2 (germline): DFQATT, SNEGSKA (reference sequence). V dropped 0 bases and J dropped 1 base, with 6 bases sitting between them. The CDR3 nucleotides are TGCAGTGCTAGAGATTCCCGGAACACTGAAGCTTTCTTT. Residues: CSARDSRNTEAFF.

V is TRBV5-1 and J is TRBJ2-7, with 9 bases matching TRBD2. The V segment lost 2 bases and the J segment 2 bases; nucleotides outside the gene matches: 5. Germline CDR1 and CDR2: SGHRS and YFSETQ. CDR3 length equals 15 residues. The CDR3 DNA sequence: TGCGCCAGCAGCTTTCAGACTAGCGGAGCCTACGAGCAGTACTTC. This translates into CASSFQTSGAYEQYF.

This clonotype was found a few times. This chain connects TRBV20-1 to TRBJ1-5; D is unresolved. Trimming took 5 bases from V and 1 from J, leaving 9 bases between them. The CDR3 length is 13 residues. Germline assignment: CDR1 DFQATT and CDR2 SNEGSKA (reference sequence). CDR3 protein: CSAFGVSNQPQHF. The CDR3, as DNA: TGCAGTGCTTTCGGCGTGAGCAATCAGCCCCAGCATTTT.

This clonotype came up many times. The V call is TRBV5-1, the J call TRBJ1-2, with D possibly being TRBD1 (6 bases). Germline assignment: CDR1 SGHRS and CDR2 YFSETQ. The CDR3 has 17 residues. V was clipped by 4 bases and J by 0 bases, with 19 bases between them. The CDR3, as DNA: TGCGCCAGCAGCGGGGCCGGGGGCGAAGAACCTAACTATGGCTACACCTTC. Translated: CASSGAGGEEPNYGYTF.

The chain couples TRBV14 to TRBJ2-7; a weak D match, TRBD2 (7 bases). Germline V lookup: CDR1 SGHDN, CDR2 FVKESK. This CDR3 region has 15 residues. V shed 4 bases and J shed 1 base, with 14 bases lying between them. As DNA, the CDR3 is TGTGCCAGCAGCCCCCTGAGGGGGGGTTCCTACGAGCAGTACTTC. Translating gives CASSPLRGGSYEQYF.

V and J are TRBV12-3 or TRBV12-4 and TRBJ2-6; 8 positions agree with TRBD2. The CDR3 length is 17 residues. V was clipped by 5 bases and J by 0 bases; unmatched bases: 6. As DNA, the CDR3 is TGTGCCAGCAGTACGGGAGGGGCACTCTCTGGGGCCAACGTCCTGACTTTC. Its translation: CASSTGGALSGANVLTF.

The table lists this clonotype with many counts. V is TRBV4-1 and J is TRBJ2-1, with 11 bases fitting TRBD2. The germline V gene has CDR1 MGHRA and CDR2 YSYEKL. The CDR3 length is 16 residues. The V gene end was trimmed by 0 bases and the J gene end by 7 bases; junction bases not matched to a gene: 5. CDR3 bases: TGCGCCAGCAGCCAAGACCCGGCTAGCGGGAGGAATGAGCAGTTCTTC. It codes for CASSQDPASGRNEQFF.

This clonotype was seen a few times. In nucleotides, the CDR3 is TGTGCCAGCAGTTTTTACCAGTCGAGCAATCAGCCCCAGCATTTT. As protein: CASSFYQSSNQPQHF. This chain links TRBV12-3 or TRBV12-4 with TRBJ1-5; D call uncertain. The V gene lost 3 bases and the J gene lost 1 base, with 10 bases spanning the gap. This CDR3 is 15 amino acids long.

The V call is TRBV2, the J call TRBJ2-3; TRBD2 agrees at 8 bases. Germline-derived CDR1 and CDR2 are SNHLY and FYNNEI. There are 16 residues in the CDR3. Trimming at V came to 4 bases and at J to 1 base, leaving 7 bases not matched to a gene. CDR3 protein: CASSASSGFGTDTQYF. The CDR3 DNA is TGTGCCAGCAGTGCCTCTAGCGGGTTCGGCACAGATACGCAGTATTTT. Together with reference TRBV2 and TRBJ2-3, the CDR3 gives the full variable domain: EPEVTQTPSHQVTQMGQEVILRCVPISNHLYFYWYRQILGQKVEFLVSFYNNEISEKSEIFDDQFSVERPDGSNFTLKIRSTKLEDSAMYFCASSASSGFGTDTQYFGPGTRLTVL.

The chain employs TRBV9 and TRBJ2-3; 7 bases agree with TRBD2. The V gene end was trimmed by 0 bases and the J gene end by 1 base; junction bases not matched to a gene: 8. Germline V gene lookup returns CDR1 SGDLS and CDR2 YYNGEE. There are 17 residues in the CDR3. The CDR3: CASSVGIAGDGTDTQYF. CDR3 coding DNA: TGTGCCAGCAGCGTAGGGATTGCGGGAGACGGCACAGATACGCAGTATTTT.

The chain recombines TRBV10-3 with TRBJ1-4; TRBD1 is a possible D gene (5 bases). V gave up 0 bases and J gave up 6 bases, with 8 bases separating them. The CDR3 contains 14 residues. The germline gives CDR1 ENHRY, CDR2 SYGVKD. CDR3 residues: CAISESGAHEKLFF. The CDR3 DNA follows: TGTGCCATCAGTGAGTCAGGGGCTCATGAAAAACTGTTTTTT.

The chain links TRBV3-1 to TRBJ2-1, with 9 bases fitting TRBD2. Germline assignment: CDR1 LGHDT and CDR2 YNNKEL (reference sequence). V lost 2 bases to trimming and J lost 6 bases; unmatched junction nucleotides: 11. The CDR3 extends over 17 amino acids. The chain's CDR3 is CASSQWGVIAGANEQFF. The CDR3 DNA reads as TGTGCCAGCAGCCAATGGGGAGTAATAGCGGGAGCCAATGAGCAGTTCTTC.

The chain is built from TRBV10-3 and TRBJ1-4; D gene uncertain. V was pared by 5 bases and J by 7 bases, with 14 bases between. Per germline, CDR1 ENHRY and CDR2 SYGVKD. The CDR3 runs to 14 residues. The CDR3 spells CAISTPGAGEKLFF. The CDR3 nucleotides read TGTGCCATCAGTACTCCGGGTGCGGGTGAAAAACTGTTTTTT.

The table lists this clonotype with a few counts. A junction end diverges from the germline sequence, so it may reflect a read error. The chain carries TRBV9 and TRBJ2-2, with a tentative D call TRBD2 (5 bases). Looked up from germline, CDR1 is SGDLS and CDR2 is YYNGEE. The CDR3 runs to 14 residues. CDR3 sequence reads: CASTRLPNNGELFF. In nucleotides, the CDR3 is TGTGCCAGCACCAGACTACCGAACAACGGGGAGCTGTTTTTT.

This clonotype was found a few times. This chain connects TRBV3-1 to TRBJ2-1, with TRBD2 matching over 7 bases. CDR1 is LGHDT, CDR2 YNNKEL, per germline (reference sequence). The CDR3 is 19 residues long. The J segment lost 0 bases and the V segment lost 1 base, leaving 12 bases of the junction unmatched. The chain's CDR3 is CASSQGMTSRPSSYNEQFF. The CDR3 DNA is TGTGCCAGCAGCCAAGGCATGACTAGCCGGCCCAGCTCCTACAATGAGCAGTTCTTC.

This clonotype was seen a few times. The rearrangement links TRBV20-1 to TRBJ1-5; no firm D call. Trimming cost V 3 bases and J 6 bases, with 9 bases left between them. Germline CDR1 is DFQATT and CDR2 is SNEGSKA (reference sequence). This CDR3 region has 12 residues. The chain's CDR3 is CSARGGSQPQHF. The CDR3 region has the DNA TGCAGTGCTAGGGGAGGAAGTCAGCCCCAGCATTTT.

The V gene is TRBV29-1, the J gene TRBJ2-5, with D possibly being TRBD1 or TRBD2 (5 bases each). Germline V gene sequence: CDR1 SQVTM, CDR2 ANQGSEA. CDR3 length: 12 amino acids. V was pared by 7 bases and J by 0 bases, with 9 bases between. CDR3 sequence reads: CSAEGNQETQYF. The CDR3 DNA reads TGCAGCGCTGAGGGGAACCAAGAGACCCAGTACTTC.

This clonotype was seen many times. V and J are TRBV7-2 and TRBJ1-3, with a tentative D call TRBD1 (5 bases). Trimming pared 1 base from V and 4 bases from J, leaving 14 bases between. The V gene's germline CDR1 is SGHTA and CDR2 FQGNSA. The CDR3 covers 16 residues. CDR3 sequence reads: CASSLGGPKVGNTIYF. In nucleotides, the CDR3 is TGTGCCAGCAGCTTAGGGGGCCCCAAGGTGGGAAACACCATATATTTT.